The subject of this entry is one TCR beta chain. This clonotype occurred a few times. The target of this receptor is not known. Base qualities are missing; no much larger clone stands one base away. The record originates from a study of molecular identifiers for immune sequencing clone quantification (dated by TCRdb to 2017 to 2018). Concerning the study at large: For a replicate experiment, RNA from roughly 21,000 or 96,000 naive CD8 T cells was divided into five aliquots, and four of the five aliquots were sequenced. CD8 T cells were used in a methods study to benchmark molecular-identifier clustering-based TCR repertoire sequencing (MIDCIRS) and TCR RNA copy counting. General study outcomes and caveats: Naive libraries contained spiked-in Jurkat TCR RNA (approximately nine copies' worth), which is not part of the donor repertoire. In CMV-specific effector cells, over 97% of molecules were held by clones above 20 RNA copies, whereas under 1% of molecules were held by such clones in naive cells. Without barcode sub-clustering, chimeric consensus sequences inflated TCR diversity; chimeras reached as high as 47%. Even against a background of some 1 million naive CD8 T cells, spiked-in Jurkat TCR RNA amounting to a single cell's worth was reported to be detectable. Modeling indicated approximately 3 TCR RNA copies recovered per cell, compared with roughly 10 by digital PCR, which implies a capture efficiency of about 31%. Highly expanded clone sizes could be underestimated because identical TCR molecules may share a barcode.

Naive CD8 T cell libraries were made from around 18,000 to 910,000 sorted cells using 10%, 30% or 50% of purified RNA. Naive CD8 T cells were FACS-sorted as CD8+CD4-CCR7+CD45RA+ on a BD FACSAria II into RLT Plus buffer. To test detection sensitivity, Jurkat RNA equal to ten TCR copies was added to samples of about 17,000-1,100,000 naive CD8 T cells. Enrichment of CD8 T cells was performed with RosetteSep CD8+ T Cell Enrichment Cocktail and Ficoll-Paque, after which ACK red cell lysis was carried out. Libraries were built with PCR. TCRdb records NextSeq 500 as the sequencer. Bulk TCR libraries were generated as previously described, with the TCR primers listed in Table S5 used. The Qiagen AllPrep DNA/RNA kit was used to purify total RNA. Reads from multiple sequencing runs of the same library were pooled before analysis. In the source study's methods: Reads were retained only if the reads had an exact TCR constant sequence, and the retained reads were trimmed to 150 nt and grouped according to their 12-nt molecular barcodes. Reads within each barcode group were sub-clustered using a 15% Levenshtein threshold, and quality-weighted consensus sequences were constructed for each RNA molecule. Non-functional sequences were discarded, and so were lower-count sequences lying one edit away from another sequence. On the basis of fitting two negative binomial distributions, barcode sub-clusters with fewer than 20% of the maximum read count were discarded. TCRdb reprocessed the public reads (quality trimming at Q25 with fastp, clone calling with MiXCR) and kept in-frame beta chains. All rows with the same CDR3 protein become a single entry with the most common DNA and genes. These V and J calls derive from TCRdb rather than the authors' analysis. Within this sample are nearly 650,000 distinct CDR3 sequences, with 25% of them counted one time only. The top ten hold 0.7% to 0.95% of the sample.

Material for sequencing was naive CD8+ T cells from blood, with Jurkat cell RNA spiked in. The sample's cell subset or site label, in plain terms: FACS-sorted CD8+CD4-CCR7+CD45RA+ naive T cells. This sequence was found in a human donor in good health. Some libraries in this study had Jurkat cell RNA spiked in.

CDR3 loop: CASSLGTPREGAGELFF. The DNA reads TGTGCCAGCAGTTTAGGTACCCCCAGGGAGGGGGCCGGGGAGCTGTTTTTT. The receptor chain draws on TRBV12-3 or TRBV12-4 and TRBJ2-2; the D gene is perhaps TRBD2, from 7 matching bases. The CDR3 numbers 17 residues from cysteine through phenylalanine. Of all the DNA, just the CDR3 is kept, 51 bases in frame from base 1. V loses 1 base, J loses 6 bases, and the germline ends lie 18 bases apart.